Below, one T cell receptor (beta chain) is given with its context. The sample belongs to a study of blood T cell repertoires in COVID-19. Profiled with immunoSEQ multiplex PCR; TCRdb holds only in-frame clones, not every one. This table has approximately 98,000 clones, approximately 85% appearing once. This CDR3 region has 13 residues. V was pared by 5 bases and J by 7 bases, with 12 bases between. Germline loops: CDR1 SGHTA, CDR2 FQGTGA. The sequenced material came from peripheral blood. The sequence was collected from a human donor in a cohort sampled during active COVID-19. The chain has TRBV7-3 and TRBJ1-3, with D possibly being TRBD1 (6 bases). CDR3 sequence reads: CASSVDQGNTIYF. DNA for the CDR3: TGTGCCAGCAGCGTAGATCAGGGGAACACCATATATTTT.